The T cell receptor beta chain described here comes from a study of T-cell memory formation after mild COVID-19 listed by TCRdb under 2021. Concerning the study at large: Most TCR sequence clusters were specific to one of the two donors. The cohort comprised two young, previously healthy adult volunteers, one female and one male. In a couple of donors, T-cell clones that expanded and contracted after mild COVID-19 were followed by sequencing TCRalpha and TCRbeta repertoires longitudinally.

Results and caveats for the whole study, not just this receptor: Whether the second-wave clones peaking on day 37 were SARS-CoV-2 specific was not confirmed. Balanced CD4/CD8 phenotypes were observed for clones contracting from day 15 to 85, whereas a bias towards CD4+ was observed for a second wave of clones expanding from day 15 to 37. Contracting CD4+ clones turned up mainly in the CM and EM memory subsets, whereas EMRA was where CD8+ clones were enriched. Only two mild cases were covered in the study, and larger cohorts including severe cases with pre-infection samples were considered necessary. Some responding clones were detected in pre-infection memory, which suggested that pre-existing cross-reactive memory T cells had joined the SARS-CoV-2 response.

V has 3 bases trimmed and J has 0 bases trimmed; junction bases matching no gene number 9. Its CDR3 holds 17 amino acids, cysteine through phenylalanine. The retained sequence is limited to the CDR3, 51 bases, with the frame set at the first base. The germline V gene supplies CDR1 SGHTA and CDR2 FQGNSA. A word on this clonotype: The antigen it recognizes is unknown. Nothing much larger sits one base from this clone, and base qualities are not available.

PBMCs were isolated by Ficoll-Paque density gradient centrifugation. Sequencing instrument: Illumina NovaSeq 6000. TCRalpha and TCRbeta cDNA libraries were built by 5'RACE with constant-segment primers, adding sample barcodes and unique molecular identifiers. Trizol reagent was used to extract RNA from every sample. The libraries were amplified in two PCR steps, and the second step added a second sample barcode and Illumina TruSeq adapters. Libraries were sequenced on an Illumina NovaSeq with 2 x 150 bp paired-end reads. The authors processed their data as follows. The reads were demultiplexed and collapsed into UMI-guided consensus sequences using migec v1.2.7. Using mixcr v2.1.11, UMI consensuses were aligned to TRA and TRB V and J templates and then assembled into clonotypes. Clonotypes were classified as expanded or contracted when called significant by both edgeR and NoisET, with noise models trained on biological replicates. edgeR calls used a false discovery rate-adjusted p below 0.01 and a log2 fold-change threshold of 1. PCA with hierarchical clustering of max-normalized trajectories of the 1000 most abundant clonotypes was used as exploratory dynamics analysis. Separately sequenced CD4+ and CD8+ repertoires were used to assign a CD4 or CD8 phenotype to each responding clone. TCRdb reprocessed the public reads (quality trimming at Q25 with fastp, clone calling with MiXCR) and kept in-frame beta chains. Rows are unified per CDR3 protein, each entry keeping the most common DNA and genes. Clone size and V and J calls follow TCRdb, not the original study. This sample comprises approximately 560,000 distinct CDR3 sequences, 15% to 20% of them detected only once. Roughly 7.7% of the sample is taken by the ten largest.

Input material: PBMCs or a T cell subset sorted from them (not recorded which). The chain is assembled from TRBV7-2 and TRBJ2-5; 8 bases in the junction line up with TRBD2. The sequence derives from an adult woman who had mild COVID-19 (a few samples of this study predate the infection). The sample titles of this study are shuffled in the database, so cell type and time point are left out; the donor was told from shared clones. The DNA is TGTGCCAGCAGCTTGGGCTCCCCTAGCGGGTACCAAGAGACCCAGTACTTC. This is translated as CASSLGSPSGYQETQYF.